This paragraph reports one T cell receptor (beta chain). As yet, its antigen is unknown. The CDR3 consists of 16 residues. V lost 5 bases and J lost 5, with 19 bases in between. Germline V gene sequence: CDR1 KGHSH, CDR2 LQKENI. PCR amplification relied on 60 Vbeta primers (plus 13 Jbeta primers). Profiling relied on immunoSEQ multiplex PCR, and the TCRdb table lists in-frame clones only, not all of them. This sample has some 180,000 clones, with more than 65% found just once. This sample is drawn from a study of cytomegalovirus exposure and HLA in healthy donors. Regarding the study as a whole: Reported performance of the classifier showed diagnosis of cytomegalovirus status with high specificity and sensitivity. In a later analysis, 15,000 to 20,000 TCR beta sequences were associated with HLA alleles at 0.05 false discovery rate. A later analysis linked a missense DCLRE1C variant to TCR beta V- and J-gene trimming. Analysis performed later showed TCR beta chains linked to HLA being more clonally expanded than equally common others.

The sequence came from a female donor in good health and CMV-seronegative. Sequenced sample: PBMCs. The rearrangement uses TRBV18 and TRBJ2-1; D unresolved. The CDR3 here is CASSSTRYRKNNEQFF. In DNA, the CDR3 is TGTGCCAGCTCATCCACCAGGTATCGAAAAAACAATGAGCAGTTCTTC. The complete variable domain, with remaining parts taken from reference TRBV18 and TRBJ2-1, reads NAGVMQNPRHLVRRRGQEARLRCSPMKGHSHVYWYRQLPEEGLKFMVYLQKENIIDESGMPKERFSAEFPKEGPSILRIQQVVRGDSAAYFCASSSTRYRKNNEQFFGPGTRLTVL.